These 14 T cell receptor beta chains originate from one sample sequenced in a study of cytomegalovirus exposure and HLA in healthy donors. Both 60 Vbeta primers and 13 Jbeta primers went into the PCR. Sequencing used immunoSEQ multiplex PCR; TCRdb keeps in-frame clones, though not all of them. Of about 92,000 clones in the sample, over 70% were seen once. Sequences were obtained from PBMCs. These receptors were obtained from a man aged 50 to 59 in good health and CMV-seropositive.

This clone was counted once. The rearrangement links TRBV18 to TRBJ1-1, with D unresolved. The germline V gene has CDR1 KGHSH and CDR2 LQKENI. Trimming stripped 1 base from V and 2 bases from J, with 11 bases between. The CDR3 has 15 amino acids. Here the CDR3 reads CASSPRGQPNTEAFF. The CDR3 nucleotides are TGTGCCAGCTCACCACGAGGCCAGCCTAACACTGAAGCTTTCTTT.

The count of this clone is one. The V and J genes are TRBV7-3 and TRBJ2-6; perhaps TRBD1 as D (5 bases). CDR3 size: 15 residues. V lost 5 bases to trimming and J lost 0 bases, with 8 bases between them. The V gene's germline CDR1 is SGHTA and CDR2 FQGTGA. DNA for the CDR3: TGTGCCAGCAGCCGACAGATCTCTGGGGCCAACGTCCTGACTTTC. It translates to CASSRQISGANVLTF. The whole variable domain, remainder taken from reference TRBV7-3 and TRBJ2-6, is GAGVSQTPSNKVTEKGKYVELRCDPISGHTALYWYRQSLGQGPEFLIYFQGTGAADDSGLPNDRFFAVRPEGSVSTLKIQRTERGDSAVYLCASSRQISGANVLTFGAGSRLTVL.

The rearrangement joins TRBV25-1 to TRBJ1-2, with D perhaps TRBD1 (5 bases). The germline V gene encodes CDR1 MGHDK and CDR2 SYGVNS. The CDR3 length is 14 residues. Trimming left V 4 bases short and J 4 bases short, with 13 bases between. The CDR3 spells CASSVAGGGYGYTF. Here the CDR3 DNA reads TGTGCCAGCAGTGTAGCGGGTGGGGGCTATGGCTACACCTTC.

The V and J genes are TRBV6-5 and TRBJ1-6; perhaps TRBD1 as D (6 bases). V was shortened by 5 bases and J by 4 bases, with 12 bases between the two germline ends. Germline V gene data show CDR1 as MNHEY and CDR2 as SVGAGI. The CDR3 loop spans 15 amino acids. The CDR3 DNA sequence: TGTGCCAGCAGTACGGACAGTATTTATAATTCACCCCTCCACTTT. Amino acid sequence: CASSTDSIYNSPLHF.

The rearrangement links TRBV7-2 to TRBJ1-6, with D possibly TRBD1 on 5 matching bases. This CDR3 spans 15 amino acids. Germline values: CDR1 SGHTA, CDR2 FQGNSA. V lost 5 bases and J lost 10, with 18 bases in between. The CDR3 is CASSGRRGAGSPLHF. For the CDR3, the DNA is TGTGCCAGCAGCGGAAGAAGGGGAGCGGGGTCACCCCTCCACTTT.

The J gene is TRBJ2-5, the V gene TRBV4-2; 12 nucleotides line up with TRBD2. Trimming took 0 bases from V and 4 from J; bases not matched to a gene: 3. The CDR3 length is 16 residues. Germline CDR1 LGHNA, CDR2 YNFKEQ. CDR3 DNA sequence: TGTGCCAGCAGCCAAGAGCCTAGCGGGGGGGCAGAGACCCAGTACTTC. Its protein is CASSQEPSGGAETQYF.

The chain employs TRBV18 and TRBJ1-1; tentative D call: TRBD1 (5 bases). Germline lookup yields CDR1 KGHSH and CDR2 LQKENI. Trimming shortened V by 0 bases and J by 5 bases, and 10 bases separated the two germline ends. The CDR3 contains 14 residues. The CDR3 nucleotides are TGTGCCAGCTCACCACCCGTAGGGGTTACTGAAGCTTTCTTT. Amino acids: CASSPPVGVTEAFF.

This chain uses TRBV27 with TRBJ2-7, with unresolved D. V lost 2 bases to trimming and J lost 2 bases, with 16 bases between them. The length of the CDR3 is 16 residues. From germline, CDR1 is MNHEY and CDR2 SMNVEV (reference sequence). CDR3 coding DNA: TGTGCCAGCAGTTTAAATCGGCAAGAACTAACCTACGAGCAGTACTTC. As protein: CASSLNRQELTYEQYF.

The CDR3 DNA reads TGCGCCAGCAGCCAATCAGCAGGACTCAACTATGGCTACACCTTC. Amino acids: CASSQSAGLNYGYTF. The V gene is TRBV4-3, the J gene TRBJ1-2; D unresolved. From germline, CDR1 is LGHNA and CDR2 YSLEER. The V gene lost 2 bases and the J gene lost 2 bases, with 12 bases spanning the gap. The CDR3 totals 15 residues.

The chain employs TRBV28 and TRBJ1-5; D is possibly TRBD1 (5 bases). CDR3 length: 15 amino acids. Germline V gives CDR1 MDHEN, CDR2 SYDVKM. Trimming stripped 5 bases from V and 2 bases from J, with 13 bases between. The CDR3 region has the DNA TGTGCCAGCAGTCGTGTAGGGGCTGGCAATCAGCCCCAGCATTTT. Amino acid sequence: CASSRVGAGNQPQHF.

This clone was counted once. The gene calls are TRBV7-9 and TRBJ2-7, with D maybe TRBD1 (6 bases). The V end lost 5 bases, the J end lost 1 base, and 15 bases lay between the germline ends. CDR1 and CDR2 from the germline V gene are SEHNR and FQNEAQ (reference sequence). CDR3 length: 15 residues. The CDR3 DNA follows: TGTGCCAGCAGCGAAAGGGGGAGTCGATCCTACGAGCAGTACTTC. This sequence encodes CASSERGSRSYEQYF.

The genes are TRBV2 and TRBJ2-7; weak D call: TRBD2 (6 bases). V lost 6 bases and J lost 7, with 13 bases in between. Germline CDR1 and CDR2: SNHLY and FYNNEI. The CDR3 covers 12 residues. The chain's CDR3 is CASRSPGGEQYF. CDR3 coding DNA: TGTGCCAGCAGATCCCCCGGGGGAGAGCAGTACTTC.

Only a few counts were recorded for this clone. The CDR3 DNA is TGTGCCAGCACTGGGACTCCCCGCTCCTACGAGCAGTACTTC. Residues: CASTGTPRSYEQYF. The chain couples TRBV28 to TRBJ2-7; tentative D call: TRBD2 (6 bases). CDR1 and CDR2 (germline): MDHEN, SYDVKM. The CDR3 consists of 14 residues. Trimming cost V 7 bases and J 0 bases, with 13 bases left between them.

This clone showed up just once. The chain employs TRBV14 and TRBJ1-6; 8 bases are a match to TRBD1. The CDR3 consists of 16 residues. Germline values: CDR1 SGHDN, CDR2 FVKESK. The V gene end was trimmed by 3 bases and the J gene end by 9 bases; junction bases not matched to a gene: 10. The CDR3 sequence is CASSHRAGTGGSPLHF. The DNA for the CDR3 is TGTGCCAGCAGCCACCGAGCCGGGACAGGAGGTTCACCCCTCCACTTT.